The 3 T cell receptor beta chains reported below all come from one sample, sequenced in a study of early T cells in non-severe SARS-CoV-2 infection. Each CDR3 protein gets one entry after TCRdb re-called the 5' RACE reads with MiXCR. The sample has about 26,000 distinct CDR3 sequences, 4% to 4.5% seen once. Sequenced sample: whole blood. The receptors were gathered from an adult who was a healthcare worker with PCR-confirmed SARS-CoV-2 infection or an uninfected control (not recorded which).

This clonotype was recorded a few times. The CDR3 here is CASSQSTLAGGPGAETQYF. The CDR3 DNA follows: TGCGCCAGCAGTCAATCCACGCTAGCGGGGGGGCCAGGAGCGGAGACCCAGTACTTC. This chain connects TRBV23-1 to TRBJ2-5; 12 bases agree with TRBD2. TRBV23-1 is identified as an open reading frame with a role that is uncertain. CDR3 size: 19 residues. V lost 0 bases to trimming and J lost 5 bases; unmatched junction nucleotides: 13.

This clonotype was counted ten times or more. V gene TRBV20-1 combines with J gene TRBJ1-1, with 7 bases lining up with TRBD1. The J segment lost 7 bases and the V segment lost 7 bases, leaving 9 bases of the junction unmatched. Germline V gene lookup returns CDR1 DFQATT and CDR2 SNEGSKA (reference sequence). This CDR3 has 12 amino acids. The CDR3 nucleotides are TGCAGTGTCTCACAGGGGATGAATGAAGCTTTCTTT. Residues: CSVSQGMNEAFF.

The rearrangement uses TRBV28 and TRBJ1-1; no clear D gene. V dropped 3 bases and J dropped 6 bases, with 17 bases sitting between them. The length of the CDR3 is 15 residues. Germline V CDR1 and CDR2: MDHEN, SYDVKM. This chain's CDR3 is CASSFRHSGVSEAFF. In DNA form, the CDR3 reads TGTGCCAGCAGTTTTCGGCACTCCGGGGTCTCTGAAGCTTTCTTT.